Presented here are 6 T cell receptor beta chains from one specimen sequenced in a study of blood T cell repertoires in COVID-19. TCRdb's table, derived via immunoSEQ multiplex PCR, lists solely in-frame clones and lacks some. The data hold around 110,000 clones, with about four fifths observed a single time. Sequencing was carried out using peripheral blood. The receptors stem from a human donor in a cohort sampled during active COVID-19.

V gene TRBV28 combines with J gene TRBJ2-1; possible D gene TRBD2, 5 bases. This CDR3 has 16 amino acids. CDR1 is MDHEN, CDR2 SYDVKM, per germline. Trimming cost V 6 bases and J 0 bases, with 15 bases left between them. Written as DNA, the CDR3 is TGTGCCAGCAGCTTAGCTGGAGGAAGCTCCTACAATGAGCAGTTCTTC. Protein product: CASSLAGGSSYNEQFF.

J is TRBJ2-5 and V is TRBV10-3; 9 bases align to TRBD2. Germline trimming cut 0 bases from V and 2 bases from J; bases unmatched to any gene: 7. Germline V gene lookup returns CDR1 ENHRY and CDR2 SYGVKD. The CDR3 spans 17 residues. CDR3 protein: CAISESNSGSRQETQYF. The DNA for the CDR3 is TGTGCCATCAGTGAGTCTAATAGCGGGAGTAGGCAAGAGACCCAGTACTTC.

The gene calls are TRBV24-1 and TRBJ2-1; TRBD2 agrees at 10 bases. Germline V CDR1 and CDR2: KGHDR, SFDVKD. This CDR3 is built from 19 residues. V lost 5 bases to trimming and J lost 1 base; unmatched junction nucleotides: 13. The CDR3 reads CATSGPTRLAGTSYNEQFF. The CDR3 coding sequence is TGTGCCACCAGTGGCCCCACTCGACTAGCGGGTACTTCCTACAATGAGCAGTTCTTC.

The DNA of the CDR3 is TGTGCCAGCAGCCAAGTCTTAGCAGTCGGCTACACCTTC. Its translation is CASSQVLAVGYTF. The chain uses TRBV3-1 (or the pseudogene TRBV3-2) and TRBJ1-2; no clear D gene. The CDR3 runs to 13 residues. Per germline, CDR1 LGHDT and CDR2 YNNKEL (reference sequence). V lost 1 base and J 8 bases, leaving 11 bases between the germline ends.

This chain joins TRBV14 and TRBJ1-2, with no clear D. Germline loops: CDR1 SGHDN, CDR2 FVKESK. V was shortened by 4 bases and J by 8 bases, with 17 bases between the two germline ends. The CDR3 runs 14 residues. This CDR3 reads CASSPPVGPWGYTF. CDR3 coding DNA: TGTGCCAGCAGCCCTCCGGTTGGTCCCTGGGGCTACACCTTC.

The chain joins TRBV11-2 to TRBJ1-4; possible D gene TRBD1, 5 bases. The CDR3 contains 17 residues. The V end was cut by 1 base, the J end by 3 bases, with 15 bases between. Germline V gene data show CDR1 as SGHAT and CDR2 as FQNNGV. This CDR3 is CASSLGHRFSANEKLFF. DNA of the CDR3: TGTGCCAGCAGCTTAGGGCACAGGTTTTCAGCTAATGAAAAACTGTTTTTT.